Presented here are 25 T cell receptor beta chains from one specimen sequenced in a study of read filtering for tumor transcriptome and immune sequencing (dated by TCRdb to 2020 to 2022). These reads were obtained on an Illumina HiSeq 4000. The Immunoverse kit was used to build TCR libraries from 400 ng RNA, with molecular barcoded adaptors covering alpha/delta and beta/gamma chains. Through fastp at Q25 and MiXCR, TCRdb rebuilt clones from the public reads, retaining in-frame beta chains. Here each entry gathers all rows of one CDR3 protein and keeps the most common genes and DNA. The sample table records more than 55,000 distinct CDR3 sequences; 20% to 25% of these occur just once. Approximately 17% of the sample goes to the ten largest clones. Sequenced material: a population of CD138-negative cells sorted from bone marrow. According to the study, the label for this sample's cell subset or site signals: bone marrow mononuclear cells depleted of CD138+ plasma/myeloma cells by negative magnetic selection. The receptor source for this set is a donor at least 40 years old with multiple myeloma.

With respect to this clonotype: As the CDR3 is not closed by the conserved phenylalanine or tryptophan, this likely results from a read error. The gene calls are TRBV27 and TRBJ1-1; TRBD1 is a possible D gene (5 bases). V was pared by 5 bases and J by 7 bases, with 8 bases between. There are 11 residues in the CDR3. In germline, CDR1 is MNHEY, CDR2 SMNVEV (reference sequence). CDR3 sequence reads: CASSDRCEAFL. CDR3 sequence (DNA): TGTGCCAGCAGTGACAGATGTGAAGCTTTCCTT.

A few counts support this clonotype. CDR3 residues: CAISESIPRSNQPQHF. CDR3 nucleotides: TGTGCCATCAGTGAGTCGATCCCACGTAGCAATCAGCCCCAGCATTTT. The rearrangement joins TRBV10-3 to TRBJ1-5; D gene uncertain. The germline gives CDR1 ENHRY, CDR2 SYGVKD. V lost 0 bases, J lost 0 bases, and 9 bases lay in between. The CDR3 spans 16 residues.

This clonotype was recorded many times. The gene calls are TRBV20-1 and TRBJ2-1; D remains unclear. Between the trimmed V and J ends, which lost 6 bases and 3 bases, there was a span of 18 bases. Germline CDR1 reads DFQATT; CDR2 reads SNEGSKA (reference sequence). The CDR3 runs to 15 residues. CDR3 amino acids: CSATLLEVYYNEQFF. The CDR3 region has the DNA TGCAGTGCCACCCTGCTAGAAGTGTACTACAATGAGCAGTTCTTC.

The chain recombines TRBV28 with TRBJ2-1; possibly TRBD2 for D (6 bases). V shed 8 bases and J shed 9 bases, with 11 bases lying between them. Per the germline V gene, CDR1 is MDHEN and CDR2 is SYDVKM. This CDR3 has 11 residues. The CDR3 DNA reads as TGTGCCAGCGCTCCGGGGGTTGAGCAGTTCTTC. As protein: CASAPGVEQFF.

The rearrangement joins TRBV7-9 to TRBJ2-1, with D possibly being TRBD1 (6 bases). The germline V gene encodes CDR1 SEHNR and CDR2 FQNEAQ (reference sequence). Between the trimmed V and J ends, which lost 5 bases and 5 bases, there was a span of 10 bases. The CDR3 loop spans 13 amino acids. The CDR3 spells CASSGRGDNEQFF. The CDR3, as DNA: TGTGCCAGCAGCGGCAGGGGAGACAATGAGCAGTTCTTC.

This clonotype was detected ten times or more. The chain couples TRBV12-3 or TRBV12-4 to TRBJ1-4; D gene unclear. CDR3 length: 14 amino acids. V lost 5 bases and J 1 base, leaving 8 bases between the germline ends. The CDR3, as DNA: TGTGCCAGCAGTCAGCGGGGAACTAATGAAAAACTGTTTTTT. Its translation is CASSQRGTNEKLFF.

The chain links TRBV18 to TRBJ1-5; perhaps TRBD1 as D (5 bases). With 4 bases removed from V and 5 bases from J, the gap between germline ends came to 12 bases. This CDR3 contains 14 residues. Germline V CDR1 and CDR2: KGHSH, LQKENI. The CDR3 loop is CASSLGAVHQPQHF. The CDR3 DNA sequence: TGTGCCAGCTCACTCGGGGCAGTCCATCAGCCCCAGCATTTT. The variable domain in full, completed from reference TRBV18 and TRBJ1-5, reads NAGVMQNPRHLVRRRGQEARLRCSPMKGHSHVYWYRQLPEEGLKFMVYLQKENIIDESGMPKERFSAEFPKEGPSILRIQQVVRGDSAAYFCASSLGAVHQPQHFGDGTRLSIL.

This clonotype was detected ten times or more. The genes are TRBV6-1 and TRBJ2-7; D unresolved. The germline CDR1 and CDR2 sequences are MNHNS and SASEGT. The ends were cut back, 6 bases at V and 3 bases at J, with 15 bases in the middle. The length of the CDR3 is 14 residues. The CDR3 DNA is TGTGCCAGCAGCCGACAAGTTAGGGACTACGAGCAGTACTTC. It specifies CASSRQVRDYEQYF.

The rearrangement uses TRBV29-1 and TRBJ1-2; TRBD1 aligns across 9 bases. Germline lookup yields CDR1 SQVTM and CDR2 ANQGSEA. The CDR3 runs to 12 residues. The J segment lost 7 bases and the V segment lost 4 bases, leaving 4 bases of the junction unmatched. CDR3 in amino acids: CSVVGTGCGYTF. The CDR3 DNA reads TGCAGCGTTGTGGGGACAGGGTGTGGCTACACCTTC.

Comment on this clonotype: This probably arose from a read error, given a far larger clone one base away. This rearrangement joins TRBV6-5 to TRBJ1-1; D is uncertain. Trimming took off 5 bases at V and 8 bases at J, with 9 bases between the two ends. The CDR3 covers 11 residues. Germline lookup yields CDR1 MNHEY and CDR2 SVGAGI. CDR3 sequence (DNA): TGTGCCAGCAGTCGTACAATAGAAGCTTTCTTT. It yields the protein CASSRTIEAFF.

This clonotype was seen many times. The chain employs TRBV11-2 and TRBJ2-7; D is perhaps TRBD1 (7 bases). This CDR3 is built from 15 residues. Trimming removed 5 bases at V and 5 bases at J, with 19 bases between. Per the germline V gene, CDR1 is SGHAT and CDR2 is FQNNGV. DNA for the CDR3: TGTGCCAGCAGCCGGCGGGCAGGGGGACTGGACGAGCAGTACTTC. Translating it yields CASSRRAGGLDEQYF.

About this clonotype itself: A far larger clone lies a single base away; this is likely a read error. The J gene is TRBJ1-1, the V gene TRBV6-6, with D maybe TRBD1 (5 bases). Trimming left V 2 bases short and J 4 bases short, with 11 bases between. Germline CDR1 is MNHNY and CDR2 is SVGAGI (reference sequence). This CDR3 comprises 14 residues. For the CDR3, the DNA is TGTGCCAGCAGTTACCCCGGACATAGCACTGAAGCTTTCTTT. This sequence encodes CASSYPGHSTEAFF.

A word on this clonotype: A read error is possible here, since a much larger clone lies one base away. This rearrangement joins TRBV5-1 to TRBJ2-3; D gene uncertain. Trimming shortened V by 3 bases and J by 0 bases, and 17 bases separated the two germline ends. Germline-derived CDR1 and CDR2 are SGHRS and YFSETQ. The CDR3 runs to 17 residues. CDR3 coding DNA: TGCGCCAGCAGCTCTCGCGGAAGCCAGACTAGCACAGATACGCAGTATTTT. Residues: CASSSRGSQTSTDTQYF.

This clonotype came up a few times. The rearrangement links TRBV5-1 to TRBJ1-1; D is unresolved. The CDR3 is 14 amino acids. The germline V gene has CDR1 SGHRS and CDR2 YFSETQ. The germline V and J ends were trimmed by 0 bases and 3 bases, with 9 bases remaining between them. The CDR3 bases are TGCGCCAGCAGCTTGGGGCGTTTATACACTGAAGCTTTCTTT. Translation: CASSLGRLYTEAFF.

A note on this clonotype: One base away lies a much larger clone, so this may be a sequencing read error. The rearrangement links TRBV4-1 to TRBJ2-7; D ambiguous. This CDR3 region has 13 residues. From germline, CDR1 is MGHRA and CDR2 YSYEKL. In DNA form, the CDR3 reads TGCGCCAGCAGCCAATTCTCGGGTTACGAGCAGAACTTC. It yields the protein CASSQFSGYEQNF.

The sample holds a few counts of this clonotype. The chain employs TRBV18 and TRBJ1-3; D gene unclear. Trimming left V 4 bases short and J 3 bases short, with 13 bases between. This CDR3 is 15 amino acids long. Germline V gene sequence: CDR1 KGHSH, CDR2 LQKENI. The CDR3 DNA reads as TGTGCCAGCTCACTACAAGTCGCGGATGGAAACACCATATATTTT. This sequence encodes CASSLQVADGNTIYF.

This clonotype was picked up a small number of times. The chain combines TRBV18 with TRBJ1-3; maybe TRBD1 (5 bases). The germline CDR1 and CDR2 sequences are KGHSH and LQKENI. The CDR3 spans 14 residues. Deletions cut 3 bases from V and 0 bases from J, with 6 bases between. The CDR3 DNA sequence: TGTGCCAGCTCACCGACAGACTCTGGAAACACCATATATTTT. This gives the protein CASSPTDSGNTIYF. Filled out from reference TRBV18 and TRBJ1-3, the complete variable domain reads NAGVMQNPRHLVRRRGQEARLRCSPMKGHSHVYWYRQLPEEGLKFMVYLQKENIIDESGMPKERFSAEFPKEGPSILRIQQVVRGDSAAYFCASSPTDSGNTIYFGEGSWLTVV.

This clonotype appeared many times. The chain links TRBV12-3 or TRBV12-4 to TRBJ2-1, with D perhaps TRBD1 (5 bases). Trimming left V 3 bases short and J 5 bases short, with 8 bases between. The CDR3 covers 13 residues. The chain's CDR3 is CASSFSGNNEQFF. Written as DNA, the CDR3 is TGTGCCAGCAGTTTTTCAGGGAACAATGAGCAGTTCTTC.

This clonotype was observed a few times. V gene TRBV20-1 combines with J gene TRBJ2-5, with D perhaps TRBD1 or TRBD2 (5 bases each). CDR1 is DFQATT and CDR2 is SNEGSKA in the germline V gene (reference sequence). V was cut by 3 bases and J by 4 bases, with 15 bases left in between. The CDR3 spans 14 residues. In DNA, the CDR3 is TGCAGTGCTAGCGGGACGATGGTTTTAGAGACCCAGTACTTC. Its translation is CSASGTMVLETQYF.

This clonotype has at least ten counts. V and J are TRBV20-1 and TRBJ1-1; maybe TRBD1 (6 bases). V was pared by 4 bases and J by 2 bases, with 11 bases between. The CDR3 has 13 amino acids. The germline CDR1 and CDR2 sequences are DFQATT and SNEGSKA (reference sequence). The CDR3 nucleotides are TGCAGTGCTACCCGGACAGAAAACACTGAAGCTTTCTTT. Residues: CSATRTENTEAFF.

This clonotype was detected many times. The V call is TRBV30, the J call TRBJ2-5; D is uncertain. The germline V and J ends were trimmed by 0 bases and 10 bases, with 12 bases remaining between them. The CDR3 length is 12 residues. The germline V gene encodes CDR1 GTSNPN and CDR2 SVGIG (reference sequence). This CDR3 is CAWSVSHPDQYF. The CDR3 region has the DNA TGTGCCTGGAGTGTCTCCCACCCAGACCAGTACTTC.

This clonotype was seen many times. At one boundary the junction diverges from the germline segment, which might be a read error. J is TRBJ2-2 and V is TRBV20-1, with D possibly TRBD1 on 7 matching bases. This CDR3 region has 14 residues. Germline V gene sequence: CDR1 DFQATT, CDR2 SNEGSKA (reference sequence). The CDR3: CSAERRDSTRELFF. The CDR3 nucleotides read TGCAGTGCGGAGAGGCGGGACAGCACCCGGGAGCTGTTTTTT.

This clonotype appeared many times. The chain is built from TRBV6-5 and TRBJ2-5; D is perhaps TRBD1 (5 bases). The CDR3 length is 18 residues. The V gene lost 7 bases and the J gene lost 3 bases, with 27 bases spanning the gap. CDR1 and CDR2 from the germline V gene are MNHEY and SVGAGI. CDR3 in DNA: TGTGCCAGCACCTTACCCCCCCCAGGGTGTTCCCTTAAAGAGACCCAGTACTTC. This encodes CASTLPPPGCSLKETQYF.

Remarks on this clonotype: At one boundary the junction diverges from the germline segment, which might be a read error. The genes are TRBV19 and TRBJ1-2; 7 bases are a match to TRBD1. The CDR3 is made up of 10 amino acids. Per germline, CDR1 LNHDA and CDR2 SQIVND (reference sequence). Here the CDR3 DNA reads TGTGCCGCCGGGACAGCTACATGGGCCTTC. Translation: CAAGTATWAF. Full variable domain (rest looked up from reference TRBV19 and TRBJ1-2): DGGITQSPKYLFRKEGQNVTLSCEQNLNHDAMYWYRQDPGQGLRLIYYSQIVNDFQKGDIAEGYSVSREKKESFPLTVTSAQKNPTAFYLCAAGTATWAFGSGTRLTVV.

This clonotype has ten or more counts. The CDR3 reads CASSQGHGGSSYNEQFF. The CDR3 DNA reads TGTGCCAGCAGCCAAGGGCATGGCGGGAGTTCCTACAATGAGCAGTTCTTC. This chain connects TRBV3-1 to TRBJ2-1; TRBD2 matches 7 bases. This CDR3 has 17 residues. CDR1 is LGHDT, CDR2 YNNKEL, per germline (reference sequence). The junction had 7 bases not matched to a gene; V was cut back by 1 base and J by 1 base.